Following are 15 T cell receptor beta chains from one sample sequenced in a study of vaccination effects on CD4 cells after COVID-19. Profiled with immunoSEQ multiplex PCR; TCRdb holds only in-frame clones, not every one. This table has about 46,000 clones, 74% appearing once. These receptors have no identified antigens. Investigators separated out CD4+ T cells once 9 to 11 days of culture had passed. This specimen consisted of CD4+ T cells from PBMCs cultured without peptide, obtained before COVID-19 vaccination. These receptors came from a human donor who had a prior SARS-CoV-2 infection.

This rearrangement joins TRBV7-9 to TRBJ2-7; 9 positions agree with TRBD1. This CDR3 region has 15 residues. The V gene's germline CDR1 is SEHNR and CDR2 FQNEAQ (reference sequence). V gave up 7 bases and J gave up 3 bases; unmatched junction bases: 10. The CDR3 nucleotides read TGTGCCAGCACCTCCGCGCCGGGACAGGGCTACGAGCAGTACTTC. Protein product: CASTSAPGQGYEQYF.

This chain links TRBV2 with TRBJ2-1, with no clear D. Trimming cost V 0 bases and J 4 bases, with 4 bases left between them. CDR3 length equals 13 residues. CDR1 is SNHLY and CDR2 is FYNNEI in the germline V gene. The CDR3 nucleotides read TGTGCCAGCAGTGAAGCTATTTACAATGAGCAGTTCTTC. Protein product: CASSEAIYNEQFF.

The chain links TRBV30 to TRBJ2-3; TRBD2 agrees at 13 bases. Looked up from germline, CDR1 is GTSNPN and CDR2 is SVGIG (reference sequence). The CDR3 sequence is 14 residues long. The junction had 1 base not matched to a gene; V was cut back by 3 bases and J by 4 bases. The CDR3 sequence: CAWRLAGGSDTQYF. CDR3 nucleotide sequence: TGTGCCTGGAGACTAGCGGGGGGGTCAGATACGCAGTATTTT.

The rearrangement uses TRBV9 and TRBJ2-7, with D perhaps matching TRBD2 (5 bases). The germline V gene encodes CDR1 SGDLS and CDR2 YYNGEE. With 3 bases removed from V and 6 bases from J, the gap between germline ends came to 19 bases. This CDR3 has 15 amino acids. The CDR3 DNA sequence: TGTGCCAGCAGCGCGGAGGTTGGCCGCTACGGCGAGCAGTACTTC. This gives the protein CASSAEVGRYGEQYF. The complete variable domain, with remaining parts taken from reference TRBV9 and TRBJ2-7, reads DSGVTQTPKHLITATGQRVTLRCSPRSGDLSVYWYQQSLDQGLQFLIQYYNGEERAKGNILERFSAQQFPDLHSELNLSSLELGDSALYFCASSAEVGRYGEQYFGPGTRLTVT.

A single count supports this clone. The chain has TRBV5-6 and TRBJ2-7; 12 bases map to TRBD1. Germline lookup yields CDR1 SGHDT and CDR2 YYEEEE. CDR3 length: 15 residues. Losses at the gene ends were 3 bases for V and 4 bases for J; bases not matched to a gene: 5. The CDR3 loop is CASSWGQGAVYEQYF. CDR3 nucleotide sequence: TGTGCCAGCAGCTGGGGACAGGGGGCGGTTTACGAGCAGTACTTC.

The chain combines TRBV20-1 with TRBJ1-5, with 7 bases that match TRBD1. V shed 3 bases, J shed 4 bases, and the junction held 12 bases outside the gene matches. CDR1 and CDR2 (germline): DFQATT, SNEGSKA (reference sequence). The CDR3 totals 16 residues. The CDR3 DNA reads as TGCAGTGCTAGTAGAGGGGGCGCTTTCAATAATCAGCCCCAGCATTTT. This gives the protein CSASRGGAFNNQPQHF.

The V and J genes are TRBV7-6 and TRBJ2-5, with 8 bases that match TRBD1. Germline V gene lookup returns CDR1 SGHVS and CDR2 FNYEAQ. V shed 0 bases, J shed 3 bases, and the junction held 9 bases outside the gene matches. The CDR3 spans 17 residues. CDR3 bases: TGTGCCAGCAGCTTAGCGATATCATCAGGGGGCGAAGAGACCCAGTACTTC. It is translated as CASSLAISSGGEETQYF.

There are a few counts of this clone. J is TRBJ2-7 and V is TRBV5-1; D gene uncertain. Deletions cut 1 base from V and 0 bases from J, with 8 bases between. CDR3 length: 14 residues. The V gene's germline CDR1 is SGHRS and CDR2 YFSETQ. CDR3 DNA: TGCGCCAGCAGCTTGCAGGTCAGCTCCTACGAGCAGTACTTC. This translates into CASSLQVSSYEQYF.

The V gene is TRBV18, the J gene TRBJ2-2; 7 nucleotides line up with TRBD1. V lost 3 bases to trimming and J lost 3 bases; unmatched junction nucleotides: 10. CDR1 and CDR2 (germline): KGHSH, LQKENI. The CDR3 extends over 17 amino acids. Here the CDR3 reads CASSPALRGLDTGELFF. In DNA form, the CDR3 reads TGTGCCAGCTCACCGGCGCTGAGGGGGCTGGACACCGGGGAGCTGTTTTTT.

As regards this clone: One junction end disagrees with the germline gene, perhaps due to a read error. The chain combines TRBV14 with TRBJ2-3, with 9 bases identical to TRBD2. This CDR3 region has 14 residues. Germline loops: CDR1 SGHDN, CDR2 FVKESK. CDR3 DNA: TGTGCCAGCAGCCCTGGGACTAGCAGAGATACGCAGTATTTT. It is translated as CASSPGTSRDTQYF. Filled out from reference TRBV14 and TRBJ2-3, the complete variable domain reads EAGVTQFPSHSVIEKGQTVTLRCDPISGHDNLYWYRRVMGKEIKFLLHFVKESKQDESGMPNNRFLAERTGGTYSTLKVQPAELEDSGVYFCASSPGTSRDTQYFGPGTRLTVL.

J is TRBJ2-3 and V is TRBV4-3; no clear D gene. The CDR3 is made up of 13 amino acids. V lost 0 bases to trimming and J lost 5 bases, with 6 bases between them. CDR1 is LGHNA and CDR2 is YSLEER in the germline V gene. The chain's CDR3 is CASSQEPGDTQYF. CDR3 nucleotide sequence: TGCGCCAGCAGCCAAGAGCCTGGAGATACGCAGTATTTT.

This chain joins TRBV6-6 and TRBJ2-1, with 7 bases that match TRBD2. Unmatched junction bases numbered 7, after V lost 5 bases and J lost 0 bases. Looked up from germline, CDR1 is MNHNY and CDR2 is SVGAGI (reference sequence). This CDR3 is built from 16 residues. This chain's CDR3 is CASSHRAGSSYNEQFF. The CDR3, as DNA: TGTGCCAGCAGTCACCGAGCGGGGAGCTCCTACAATGAGCAGTTCTTC.

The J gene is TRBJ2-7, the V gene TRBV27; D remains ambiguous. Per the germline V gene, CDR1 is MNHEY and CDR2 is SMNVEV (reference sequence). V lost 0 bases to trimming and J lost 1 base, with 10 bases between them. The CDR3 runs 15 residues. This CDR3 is CASSLSFQFSYEQYF. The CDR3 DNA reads TGTGCCAGCAGTTTATCGTTTCAGTTTTCCTACGAGCAGTACTTC.

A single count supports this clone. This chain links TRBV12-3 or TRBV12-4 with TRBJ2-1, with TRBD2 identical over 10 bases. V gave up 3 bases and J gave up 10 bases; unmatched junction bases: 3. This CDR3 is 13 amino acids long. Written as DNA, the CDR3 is TGTGCCAGCAGTTTTATACTAGCGGGGGAGCAGTTCTTC. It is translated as CASSFILAGEQFF.

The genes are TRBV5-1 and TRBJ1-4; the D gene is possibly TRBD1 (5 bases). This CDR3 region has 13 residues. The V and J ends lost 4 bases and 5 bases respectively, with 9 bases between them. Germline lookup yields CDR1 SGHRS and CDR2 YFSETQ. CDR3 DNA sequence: TGCGCCAGCAGCAGGGGCGAGAATGAAAAACTGTTTTTT. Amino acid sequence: CASSRGENEKLFF.